The TCR beta chain described here comes from a study of shared clonotypes between healthy human individuals. Naive CD8 cells, CD45RO-negative and positively selected for CCR7, excluded terminally differentiated effector memory CD45RA+ cells. There were no recent acute infections or vaccinations among the donors, who were healthy HIV-negative adults. In regard to this clone: Its antigen is currently unknown.

Study findings and constraints: The study found roughly 5% of naive CD4 clonotypes shared across several donors. Estimated richness values were generally larger in naive subsets than in memory subsets.

Germline V CDR1 and CDR2: SEHNR, FQNEAQ (reference sequence). Trimming stripped 5 bases from V and 6 bases from J, with 31 bases between. This CDR3 is 19 amino acids long. Using immunoSEQ multiplex PCR, the repertoire was profiled, and TCRdb retains in-frame clones only, with some absent. The sample includes roughly 810,000 clones, 96% of them seen just once. Sequenced material: naive CD8+ T cells sorted from blood. The sequence derives from a man younger than 45 in good health. This chain uses TRBV7-9 with TRBJ1-1; D uncertain. The CDR3 coding sequence is TGTGCCAGCAGCCTCTTACCCCCACCAGCGGGCACTAAACCTTCTGAAGCTTTCTTT. It is translated as CASSLLPPPAGTKPSEAFF.